Here is one T cell receptor beta chain with its context. This entry is derived from a study of blood T cell repertoires in COVID-19. Study at large: The samples span acute and convalescent COVID-19 from the United States, Italy and Spain. T cells, B-cell-depleted T cells, or PBMCs supplied cDNA or gDNA.

Original processing methods: Scientists estimated how many nucleated cells there were by amplifying reference gene primers. Produced via immunoSEQ multiplex PCR; TCRdb's table is partial and in-frame only. D and trimming come from the DNA, and the V and J calls and clone size come from that table. Here the sample spans about 92,000 clones, over 70% being singletons. The receptor's source is a man aged 45 to 65 who had recovered from COVID-19. Input material: peripheral blood.

For the CDR3, the DNA is TGTGCCAGCAGCACCTCACTAGGGAGGGCTTTCTTT. It yields the protein CASSTSLGRAFF. V and J are TRBV11-3 and TRBJ1-1; no firm D call. The CDR3 is 12 amino acids. Germline CDR1 reads SGHNT; CDR2 reads YENEEA. Trimming pared 5 bases from V and 11 bases from J, leaving 15 bases between.